Below, 24 T cell receptor beta chains from the same sample are listed, as sequenced in a study of blood T cells in healthy people across ages. With a J-beta primer mix and a sample-barcoded 5' primer, a second PCR ran about 7 to 12 cycles. TCRdb independently ran MiXCR on the 5' RACE reads; one entry per CDR3 protein. The table has fewer than 950,000 distinct CDR3 sequences, about 55% seen once. The sequencing sample was made of blood. The receptor source for this set is an elderly man in good health.

This clonotype was recorded a few times. V is TRBV29-1 and J is TRBJ2-1, with 7 positions matching TRBD1. The CDR3 consists of 15 residues. V lost 8 bases and J lost 0; bases outside the gene matches: 10. The V gene's germline CDR1 is SQVTM and CDR2 ANQGSEA. The CDR3: CSTRLGDSSYNEQFF. CDR3 bases: TGCAGCACCCGATTGGGGGACAGCTCCTACAATGAGCAGTTCTTC.

The rearrangement joins TRBV6-5 to TRBJ2-1; 7 bases map to TRBD1. Germline V gene lookup returns CDR1 MNHEY and CDR2 SVGAGI. Trimming took 4 bases from V and 7 from J; bases not matched to a gene: 7. There are 14 residues in the CDR3. The CDR3 DNA reads as TGTGCCAGCAGTTCGGGACAGTTGCGGAATGAGCAGTTCTTC. It yields the protein CASSSGQLRNEQFF.

In its sample, this clonotype was seen a few times. CDR3 sequence (DNA): TGCAGTGCCCAATTAGGGTCCGAGCAGTACTTC. Its protein is CSAQLGSEQYF. V is TRBV20-1 and J is TRBJ2-7; D ambiguous. The CDR3 extends over 11 amino acids. CDR1 DFQATT and CDR2 SNEGSKA come from the germline V gene (reference sequence). The V and J ends lost 6 bases and 6 bases respectively, with 12 bases between them.

The chain couples TRBV20-1 to TRBJ1-4, with D hard to call. The ends were cut back, 5 bases at V and 7 bases at J, with 17 bases in the middle. CDR3 length equals 14 residues. Germline CDR1 is DFQATT and CDR2 is SNEGSKA (reference sequence). The CDR3 loop reads CSAEDQEPGEKLFF. In DNA, the CDR3 is TGCAGTGCTGAAGATCAAGAACCGGGTGAAAAACTGTTTTTT.

The chain uses TRBV28 and TRBJ2-4; 8 bases map to TRBD2. The CDR3 contains 17 residues. CDR1 is MDHEN, CDR2 SYDVKM, per germline. The junction had 10 bases not matched to a gene; V was cut back by 1 base and J by 5 bases. CDR3 region: CASSLSGSGSIENIQYF. The CDR3 DNA reads TGTGCCAGCAGTTTATCTGGGAGCGGGAGTATCGAAAACATTCAGTACTTC.

The chain links TRBV6-5 to TRBJ2-3, with 14 positions matching TRBD2. Germline loops: CDR1 MNHEY, CDR2 SVGAGI. V dropped 4 bases and J dropped 7; count of bases not matched to a gene: 7. This CDR3 contains 16 residues. This CDR3 is CASSLSGLAGENTQYF. DNA of the CDR3: TGTGCCAGCAGTTTGTCGGGACTAGCGGGGGAGAATACGCAGTATTTT.

This clonotype was observed a handful of times. J is TRBJ2-7 and V is TRBV2; D uncertain. Germline V CDR1 and CDR2: SNHLY, FYNNEI. The V and J ends lost 0 bases and 2 bases respectively, with 11 bases between them. This CDR3 contains 15 residues. CDR3 coding DNA: TGTGCCAGCAGTGAAGCGCTTGTACAGACCTACGAGCAGTACTTC. Translating gives CASSEALVQTYEQYF.

Concerning this clonotype: A junction end diverges from the germline sequence, so it may reflect a read error. This chain connects TRBV15 to TRBJ1-5; D is undetermined. The CDR3 is made up of 14 amino acids. CDR1 is LNHNV and CDR2 is YYDKDF in the germline V gene (reference sequence). The CDR3 bases are TGTGCCACCAGCAGTGGAGGGAACAATCAGCCCCGGCATTTT. Its protein is CATSSGGNNQPRHF.

This clonotype occurred a few times. The J gene is TRBJ2-7, the V gene TRBV2; D remains ambiguous. Germline V gene lookup returns CDR1 SNHLY and CDR2 FYNNEI. V gave up 11 bases and J gave up 3 bases, with 14 bases separating them. The CDR3 consists of 12 residues. CDR3: CASQTDNYEQYF. In DNA form, the CDR3 reads TGTGCCTCCCAGACCGACAACTACGAGCAGTACTTC.

This rearrangement joins TRBV6-6 to TRBJ2-3; D gene uncertain. Germline assignment: CDR1 MNHNY and CDR2 SVGAGI (reference sequence). The CDR3 is 13 residues long. V shed 8 bases and J shed 0 bases, with 9 bases lying between them. Here the CDR3 DNA reads TGTGCCAGCTCTCGGCCAAGCACAGATACGCAGTATTTT. Its protein is CASSRPSTDTQYF.

The rearrangement joins TRBV2 to TRBJ2-3; D might be TRBD2 (6 bases). The germline V gene has CDR1 SNHLY and CDR2 FYNNEI. This CDR3 has 13 amino acids. The ends were cut back, 9 bases at V and 3 bases at J, with 13 bases in the middle. The DNA of the CDR3 is TGTGCCAGGGCCGGGAGAGGTACAGATACGCAGTATTTT. Translating it yields CARAGRGTDTQYF.

J is TRBJ2-7 and V is TRBV6-1; TRBD2 is a possible D gene (5 bases). The CDR3 extends over 13 amino acids. Germline CDR1 MNHNS, CDR2 SASEGT. V was trimmed by 2 bases and J by 12 bases, leaving 17 bases between them. Here the CDR3 reads CASSELRDGNRYF. The CDR3 bases are TGTGCCAGCAGTGAATTACGCGACGGGAATCGGTACTTC.

The V call is TRBV5-1, the J call TRBJ2-1, with 15 bases matching TRBD2. The J call may be wrong; the DNA end is better matched by TRBJ2-7. The germline V gene has CDR1 SGHRS and CDR2 YFSETQ. This CDR3 is 19 amino acids long. CDR3 residues: CASSSGLAGGNYYYNEQYF. The CDR3 DNA reads TGCGCCAGCAGCTCCGGACTAGCGGGAGGGAACTACTACTACAATGAGCAGTACTTC.

This clonotype was seen a handful of times. The DNA of the CDR3 is TGTGCCAGCAGTTCAGGCGGGAGGGTACACGAGCAGTACTTC. Translating it yields CASSSGGRVHEQYF. This chain links TRBV6-5 with TRBJ2-7; 9 bases are a match to TRBD2. Looked up from germline, CDR1 is MNHEY and CDR2 is SVGAGI. V gave up 4 bases and J gave up 5 bases; unmatched junction bases: 6. This CDR3 has 14 residues.

The chain recombines TRBV20-1 with TRBJ2-1, with D possibly called TRBD1 or TRBD2 (5 bases each). Germline V gene data show CDR1 as DFQATT and CDR2 as SNEGSKA (reference sequence). V lost 6 bases to trimming and J lost 6 bases, with 18 bases between them. This CDR3 has 14 amino acids. The CDR3 spells CSANRGRGSNEQFF. The DNA for the CDR3 is TGCAGTGCCAACCGGGGCCGTGGGAGCAATGAGCAGTTCTTC.

The genes are TRBV28 and TRBJ2-1; 8 nucleotides agree with TRBD2. The CDR3 totals 15 residues. Germline loops: CDR1 MDHEN, CDR2 SYDVKM. J gave up 7 bases and V 6 bases, and 11 bases lay outside the gene matches. CDR3 sequence (DNA): TGTGCCAGCAGCCAGACAGCGGGAGAGGAAAATGAGCAGTTCTTC. Protein sequence: CASSQTAGEENEQFF.

This chain joins TRBV7-9 and TRBJ2-5, with D possibly matching TRBD2 (5 bases). The end of the DNA is better explained by TRBJ2-7, so the J call may be wrong. The CDR3 extends over 14 amino acids. The germline CDR1 and CDR2 sequences are SEHNR and FQNEAQ (reference sequence). CDR3 protein: CASSPPSGVYEQYF. CDR3 nucleotides: TGTGCCAGCAGCCCCCCGTCCGGGGTCTACGAGCAGTACTTC.

The V gene is TRBV3-1, the J gene TRBJ2-1; D might be TRBD1 (6 bases). V was clipped by 3 bases and J by 8 bases, with 14 bases between them. Germline CDR1 reads LGHDT; CDR2 reads YNNKEL (reference sequence). This CDR3 is 14 amino acids long. CDR3 nucleotides: TGTGCCAGCAGCCAGCAGGGGTTGGTTGATGAGCAGTTCTTC. Translating it yields CASSQQGLVDEQFF.

This rearrangement joins TRBV6-2 or TRBV6-3 to TRBJ2-6; D is undetermined. CDR1 MNHEY and CDR2 SVGEGT come from the germline V gene. This CDR3 contains 16 residues. The V gene lost 2 bases and the J gene lost 0 bases, with 8 bases spanning the gap. The CDR3 loop reads CASSYGVLSGANVLTF. The CDR3, as DNA: TGTGCCAGCAGTTACGGGGTGCTCTCTGGGGCCAACGTCCTGACTTTC.

This CDR3 reads CASSLALGSAEKLFF. For the CDR3, the DNA is TGCGCCAGCAGCTTGGCCCTCGGCAGCGCTGAAAAACTGTTTTTT. This sequence joins TRBV5-1 and TRBJ1-4, with unresolved D. V lost 0 bases, J lost 7 bases, and 13 bases lay in between. The CDR3 has 15 amino acids. Germline values: CDR1 SGHRS, CDR2 YFSETQ.

The chain joins TRBV12-3 or TRBV12-4 to TRBJ2-6; 7 nucleotides align to TRBD1. J was trimmed by 0 bases and V by 3 bases; bases with no gene match: 8. The CDR3 loop spans 18 amino acids. As DNA, the CDR3 is TGTGCCAGCAGTTTGGACAGGACCATTCTCTCTGGGGCCAACGTCCTGACTTTC. Its protein is CASSLDRTILSGANVLTF.

The chain links TRBV2 to TRBJ2-4; D remains unclear. The DNA end favors TRBJ2-7, so the J call may be wrong. CDR1 is SNHLY, CDR2 FYNNEI, per germline. The CDR3 loop spans 11 amino acids. The DNA of the CDR3 is TGTGCCAGCAGTGCCGAATACGAGCAGTACTTC. Protein product: CASSAEYEQYF.

This rearrangement joins TRBV29-1 to TRBJ2-1, with TRBD2 identical over 16 bases. CDR1 and CDR2 from the germline V gene are SQVTM and ANQGSEA. Trimming removed 8 bases from V and 8 bases from J; junction bases left unmatched: 12. CDR3 length equals 16 residues. The CDR3 DNA follows: TGCAGCATGGCTCCCGGGACTAGCGGGAGGGTCGATGAGCAGTTCTTC. Protein sequence: CSMAPGTSGRVDEQFF.

The chain is built from TRBV24-1 and TRBJ2-5; D is undetermined. The better agreement between TRBJ2-7 and the DNA end casts doubt on the J call. Germline V gene sequence: CDR1 KGHDR, CDR2 SFDVKD. The CDR3 is 13 residues long. The CDR3 sequence: CATSDYRFNEQYF. In DNA form, the CDR3 reads TGTGCCACCAGTGACTATCGATTCAACGAGCAGTACTTC.